This T cell receptor (beta chain) was identified during a study of OX40 agonist ivuxolimab in advanced cancers. Study-wide results and limits: With doses of 0.1-3.0 mg/kg, partial responders showed among the lowest clonal expansion.

With respect to this clone: The antigen is undetermined.

Clones were read by immunoSEQ multiplex PCR, and TCRdb kept only the in-frame ones, dropping some. The sample records 90,000 to 130,000 clones, around 93% being singletons. CDR1 SGHRS and CDR2 YFSETQ come from the germline V gene. The CDR3 runs to 14 residues. Trimming took 0 bases from V and 5 from J, leaving 11 bases between them. The investigators sampled blood at baseline, at cycle 4 day 1, and at cycle 7 day 1. The sequence came from an adult with an advanced solid tumor such as melanoma, head and neck, liver or kidney cancer. J is TRBJ1-1 and V is TRBV5-1; D remains unclear. Sequenced material: CD4+ or CD8+ T cells sorted from blood, taken in a trial of the OX40 agonist ivuxolimab. The CDR3 protein is CASSLEVGGTEAFF. CDR3 in DNA: TGCGCCAGCAGCTTGGAGGTCGGCGGTACTGAAGCTTTCTTT.